Following are 13 T cell receptor beta chains from one sample sequenced in a study of OX40 agonist ivuxolimab in advanced cancers. The data were produced by immunoSEQ multiplex PCR, yet TCRdb's version contains in-frame clones alone and is incomplete. The table includes tens of thousands of clones, 84% detected once. Sample: CD4+ or CD8+ T cells sorted from blood, taken in a trial of the OX40 agonist ivuxolimab. The source of these receptors is an adult with an advanced solid tumor such as melanoma, head and neck, liver or kidney cancer.

This clone showed up just once. J is TRBJ1-4 and V is TRBV5-4; a possible D gene is TRBD1 (5 bases). V dropped 4 bases and J dropped 0 bases, with 10 bases sitting between them. Germline values: CDR1 SGHNT, CDR2 YYREEE (reference sequence). This CDR3 region has 15 residues. The CDR3 DNA follows: TGTGCCAGCAGCATGCAGGGTGCAACTAATGAAAAACTGTTTTTT. It specifies CASSMQGATNEKLFF. The variable domain in full, completed from reference TRBV5-4 and TRBJ1-4, reads ETGVTQSPTHLIKTRGQQVTLRCSSQSGHNTVSWYQQALGQGPQFIFQYYREEENGRGNFPPRFSGLQFPNYSSELNVNALELDDSALYLCASSMQGATNEKLFFGSGTQLSVL.

The chain's CDR3 is CASSPLPGASSGANVLTF. The CDR3 DNA follows: TGTGCCAGCTCACCACTTCCAGGGGCGAGCTCTGGGGCCAACGTCCTGACTTTC. V is TRBV18 and J is TRBJ2-6, with D perhaps TRBD1 (6 bases). This CDR3 spans 18 amino acids. V lost 1 base and J 0 bases, leaving 13 bases between the germline ends. Germline loops: CDR1 KGHSH, CDR2 LQKENI.

The rearrangement uses TRBV10-3 and TRBJ2-5; the D gene could be TRBD1 or TRBD2 (6 bases each). This CDR3 region has 14 residues. Between the trimmed V and J ends, which lost 4 bases and 5 bases, there was a span of 14 bases. CDR1 is ENHRY, CDR2 SYGVKD, per germline. The CDR3 bases are TGTGCCATCAGTGTGGGACTTGGGGGCGAGACCCAGTACTTC. Translation gives CAISVGLGGETQYF.

The gene calls are TRBV6-1 and TRBJ2-7; D call uncertain. Germline V CDR1 and CDR2: MNHNS, SASEGT. Trimming removed 8 bases at V and 2 bases at J, with 13 bases between. CDR3 length: 13 residues. The CDR3 protein is CASGLSLPYEQYF. CDR3 sequence (DNA): TGTGCCAGCGGTCTCAGTCTACCCTACGAGCAGTACTTC.

This clone is a singleton in its sample. V usage is TRBV5-6 and J usage is TRBJ2-2, with D perhaps TRBD1 or TRBD2 (5 bases each). CDR1 and CDR2 from the germline V gene are SGHDT and YYEEEE. V was shortened by 0 bases and J by 0 bases, with 12 bases between the two germline ends. The CDR3 consists of 17 residues. This CDR3 reads CASSLAYGAANTGELFF. The CDR3 DNA follows: TGTGCCAGCAGCTTGGCGTACGGGGCCGCGAACACCGGGGAGCTGTTTTTT.

The chain joins TRBV27 to TRBJ2-5; D may be TRBD1 or TRBD2 (5 bases each). CDR3 length: 13 residues. The V gene lost 3 bases and the J gene lost 6 bases, with 11 bases spanning the gap. Germline values: CDR1 MNHEY, CDR2 SMNVEV (reference sequence). This CDR3 reads CASSLSGGQTQYF. In DNA, the CDR3 is TGTGCCAGCAGTTTGAGTGGGGGTCAGACCCAGTACTTC.

The chain couples TRBV29-1 to TRBJ2-7, with 7 bases identical to TRBD1. There are 12 residues in the CDR3. The V segment lost 4 bases and the J segment 3 bases; nucleotides outside the gene matches: 3. Germline V gives CDR1 SQVTM, CDR2 ANQGSEA. The CDR3 nucleotides are TGCAGCGTTGTGGGACAGCACTACGAGCAGTACTTC. It yields the protein CSVVGQHYEQYF.

The chain links TRBV5-1 to TRBJ2-7; 7 positions agree with TRBD1. Trimming cost V 4 bases and J 3 bases; bases outside gene matches: 4. Germline lookup yields CDR1 SGHRS and CDR2 YFSETQ. The CDR3 sequence is 13 residues long. The CDR3 protein is CASSPRTGYEQYF. CDR3 in DNA: TGCGCCAGCAGCCCAAGGACAGGCTACGAGCAGTACTTC.

CDR3 coding DNA: TGTGCCAGCAGCTTAGATCTAGCATTCGAGGAGCAGTTCTTC. Its translation is CASSLDLAFEEQFF. This chain uses TRBV11-2 with TRBJ2-1, with D perhaps TRBD2 (5 bases). The CDR3 has 14 amino acids. Trimming cost V 0 bases and J 10 bases, with 13 bases left between them. Germline CDR1 and CDR2: SGHAT and FQNNGV.

This sequence joins TRBV28 and TRBJ2-7; 10 bases fit TRBD2. The germline V gene encodes CDR1 MDHEN and CDR2 SYDVKM. V lost 4 bases, J lost 1 base, and 1 base stayed unmatched. CDR3 length equals 14 residues. The CDR3 region is CASSYSGRSYEQYF. CDR3 DNA: TGTGCCAGCAGTTATAGCGGGAGGTCCTACGAGCAGTACTTC.

Only one count was recorded for this clone. The genes are TRBV9 and TRBJ2-5, with 10 positions matching TRBD2. This CDR3 contains 16 residues. With V trimmed by 3 bases and J by 5 bases, 10 bases remained unmatched. Germline V CDR1 and CDR2: SGDLS, YYNGEE. The CDR3 sequence: CASSAGIAGGEETQYF. The DNA of the CDR3 is TGTGCCAGCAGCGCTGGAATAGCGGGAGGCGAGGAGACCCAGTACTTC. The entire variable domain, with the rest obtained from reference TRBV9 and TRBJ2-5, is as follows: DSGVTQTPKHLITATGQRVTLRCSPRSGDLSVYWYQQSLDQGLQFLIQYYNGEERAKGNILERFSAQQFPDLHSELNLSSLELGDSALYFCASSAGIAGGEETQYFGPGTRLLVL.

The V gene is TRBV29-1, the J gene TRBJ2-7; D call uncertain. The germline V gene encodes CDR1 SQVTM and CDR2 ANQGSEA. The V end was cut by 0 bases, the J end by 5 bases, with 5 bases between. CDR3 length: 11 amino acids. The CDR3 region is CSVEEGHEQYF. The CDR3 nucleotides are TGCAGCGTTGAAGAAGGCCACGAGCAGTACTTC.

This chain links TRBV18 with TRBJ1-2; 7 bases match TRBD1. Germline-derived CDR1 and CDR2 are KGHSH and LQKENI. J lost 6 bases, V lost 2 bases, and 3 bases had no gene match. This CDR3 contains 13 residues. The CDR3: CASSPRQGDGYTF. CDR3 in DNA: TGTGCCAGCTCACCAAGGCAGGGGGATGGCTACACCTTC. The complete variable domain, with remaining parts taken from reference TRBV18 and TRBJ1-2, reads NAGVMQNPRHLVRRRGQEARLRCSPMKGHSHVYWYRQLPEEGLKFMVYLQKENIIDESGMPKERFSAEFPKEGPSILRIQQVVRGDSAAYFCASSPRQGDGYTFGSGTRLTVV.